Sequencing of this TCR beta chain was carried out in a study of T-cell reconstitution after alpha-beta-depleted transplantation in children. Unique molecular identifiers were used in preparing the TCRbeta library. TCRdb independently ran MiXCR on the PCR reads; one entry per CDR3 protein. The table lists fewer than 150,000 distinct CDR3 sequences, about 9.5% of them singletons, with about 24% in the top ten. The CDR3 totals 14 residues. Trimming pared 5 bases from V and 0 bases from J, leaving 11 bases between. Study-wide results and caveats: Recipient T cells and thymic progenitors that survived were the source of the high TCRbeta diversity seen at day 60 in some patients.

This clonotype has a handful of counts. Its target is not known. The chain employs TRBV12-3 or TRBV12-4 and TRBJ2-7; D gene ambiguous. Source: PBMCs, mostly from graft donor cells, taken 180 days after TCRalphabeta/CD19-depleted stem cell transplant. The clonotype was recovered from a girl in the first two years of life who had a stem cell transplant for combined immunodeficiency, so the T cells may come from the graft donor. The CDR3 here is CASSPTWDSYEQYF. In DNA, the CDR3 is TGTGCCAGCAGTCCCACATGGGACTCCTACGAGCAGTACTTC.